Listed here are 23 T cell receptor beta chains from one sample, sequenced in a study of blood T cell repertoires in COVID-19 (dated by TCRdb to 2020 to 2021). Libraries were built with the immunoSEQ multiplex PCR assay. The table comes from immuneACCESS by way of TCRdb, which keeps in-frame sequences with V and J called. Part of the clones is missing from these tables; in studies checked, under half for an unresolved V gene and the rest for unknown reasons. Across this sample there are about 200,000 clones, with 80% to 90% seen only once. The top ten hold 3.8% of the sample. Input material: PBMCs or T cells enriched from blood (not recorded which). Receptors originate from a woman in her 40s with acute COVID-19.

CDR3 sequence (DNA): TGTGCCAGTACCTCGGGACTATCATACAATGAGCAGTTCTTC. It translates to CASTSGLSYNEQFF. The chain recombines TRBV19 with TRBJ2-1; 7 bases align to TRBD2. This CDR3 is 14 amino acids long. After removal of 7 bases from V and 4 bases from J, the junction contained 7 bases not matched to a gene. Per germline, CDR1 LNHDA and CDR2 SQIVND (reference sequence).

J is TRBJ2-3 and V is TRBV7-2, with no clear D. V lost 5 bases and J 5 bases, leaving 11 bases between the germline ends. The CDR3 spans 13 residues. Germline CDR1 SGHTA, CDR2 FQGNSA. The CDR3 here is CASSQATQDTQYF. In nucleotides, the CDR3 is TGTGCCAGCAGCCAGGCGACCCAAGATACGCAGTATTTT.

The chain employs TRBV11-3 and TRBJ2-5; TRBD2 is a possible D gene (6 bases). Germline assignment: CDR1 SGHNT and CDR2 YENEEA. The ends were cut back, 1 base at V and 4 bases at J, with 19 bases in the middle. This CDR3 is built from 17 residues. CDR3 loop: CASSLVWTTWEIETQYF. In nucleotides, the CDR3 is TGTGCCAGCAGCTTAGTTTGGACTACCTGGGAGATAGAGACCCAGTACTTC.

The chain combines TRBV2 with TRBJ2-5, with D perhaps matching TRBD1 (6 bases). Germline assignment: CDR1 SNHLY and CDR2 FYNNEI. There are 14 residues in the CDR3. V was shortened by 3 bases and J by 5 bases, with 13 bases between the two germline ends. The CDR3 is CASSEVSQGETQYF. The DNA of the CDR3 is TGTGCCAGCAGTGAGGTTTCCCAGGGGGAGACCCAGTACTTC.

The chain recombines TRBV9 with TRBJ1-2, with TRBD1 identical over 8 bases. This CDR3 region has 16 residues. Losses at the gene ends were 4 bases for V and 4 bases for J; bases not matched to a gene: 12. The germline V gene encodes CDR1 SGDLS and CDR2 YYNGEE. The CDR3 DNA is TGTGCCAGCAGCCCGAGAGGTCAGGGGGCGAGCTATGGCTACACCTTC. Translating it yields CASSPRGQGASYGYTF.

This clone was seen just once. V gene TRBV28 combines with J gene TRBJ2-5; 10 nucleotides agree with TRBD1. The CDR3 has 16 residues. Losses at the gene ends were 7 bases for V and 0 bases for J; bases not matched to a gene: 8. CDR1 and CDR2 from the germline V gene are MDHEN and SYDVKM. CDR3 residues: CASKPRDRGDQETQYF. CDR3 nucleotide sequence: TGTGCCAGCAAGCCCCGGGACAGGGGAGACCAAGAGACCCAGTACTTC. Filled out from reference TRBV28 and TRBJ2-5, the complete variable domain reads DVKVTQSSRYLVKRTGEKVFLECVQDMDHENMFWYRQDPGLGLRLIYFSYDVKMKEKGDIPEGYSVSREKKERFSLILESASTNQTSMYLCASKPRDRGDQETQYFGPGTRLLVL.

The gene calls are TRBV24-1 and TRBJ1-2; D is unresolved. Germline V gene data show CDR1 as KGHDR and CDR2 as SFDVKD. The CDR3 runs 12 residues. Trimming cost V 4 bases and J 4 bases, with 6 bases left between them. The CDR3 sequence is CATSESSYGYTF. CDR3 coding DNA: TGTGCCACCAGTGAGAGCTCCTATGGCTACACCTTC.

V usage is TRBV11-1 and J usage is TRBJ2-5, with D possibly matching TRBD2 (6 bases). Trimming removed 2 bases at V and 5 bases at J, with 15 bases between. Per the germline V gene, CDR1 is SGHAT and CDR2 is FQDESV (reference sequence). The CDR3 is 15 amino acids. CDR3 bases: TGTGCCAGCAGCTTAACCCGGGAGTCGGGTGAGACCCAGTACTTC. Its protein is CASSLTRESGETQYF.

This clone was seen just once. The chain employs TRBV9 and TRBJ2-3, with a weak D call TRBD2 (7 bases). The CDR3 has 18 amino acids. Germline lookup yields CDR1 SGDLS and CDR2 YYNGEE. V was cut by 2 bases and J by 0 bases, with 19 bases left in between. The DNA for the CDR3 is TGTGCCAGCAGCGTTCAGTGGGGGCGCGGGAGCAGCACAGATACGCAGTATTTT. This codes for CASSVQWGRGSSTDTQYF.

This chain uses TRBV19 with TRBJ2-2, with 10 bases fitting TRBD2. The germline V gene has CDR1 LNHDA and CDR2 SQIVND (reference sequence). Germline trimming cut 6 bases from V and 8 bases from J; bases unmatched to any gene: 9. This CDR3 comprises 15 residues. The CDR3 loop is CASSPLAGVVGELFF. CDR3 DNA sequence: TGTGCCAGTAGCCCCCTAGCGGGAGTTGTGGGGGAGCTGTTTTTT. Supplemented by reference TRBV19 and TRBJ2-2, the full variable domain reads DGGITQSPKYLFRKEGQNVTLSCEQNLNHDAMYWYRQDPGQGLRLIYYSQIVNDFQKGDIAEGYSVSREKKESFPLTVTSAQKNPTAFYLCASSPLAGVVGELFFGEGSRLTVL.

A remark on this clone: The junction departs from germline at one end; a sequencing error may be responsible. This rearrangement joins TRBV29-1 to TRBJ1-1, with 7 nucleotides matching TRBD1. The CDR3 consists of 12 residues. Germline CDR1 reads SQVTM; CDR2 reads ANQGSEA. The CDR3 DNA follows: TGCAGCGTTGGGGGGCACAGGGGTTCCAGCCTCTTT. It encodes CSVGGHRGSSLF.

This clone appeared once. The genes are TRBV5-1 and TRBJ2-3; 7 positions match TRBD2. The CDR3 spans 15 residues. V shed 0 bases and J 0 bases; nucleotides not matched to a gene: 1. The V gene's germline CDR1 is SGHRS and CDR2 YFSETQ. This CDR3 is CASSLASGSTDTQYF. CDR3 nucleotides: TGCGCCAGCAGCTTGGCTAGCGGTAGCACAGATACGCAGTATTTT.

This clone was observed a few times. The genes are TRBV6-5 and TRBJ2-7; TRBD2 might be the D (5 bases). The CDR3 runs to 13 residues. The V and J ends lost 6 bases and 6 bases respectively, with 15 bases between them. Germline V gene lookup returns CDR1 MNHEY and CDR2 SVGAGI. CDR3 bases: TGTGCCAGCAGCCTCACTAGAGCCGGCGAGCAGTACTTC. Translating it yields CASSLTRAGEQYF.

The chain recombines TRBV15 with TRBJ2-3; the D is unclear. The V and J ends lost 0 bases and 5 bases respectively, with 9 bases between them. This CDR3 has 14 residues. The germline CDR1 and CDR2 sequences are LNHNV and YYDKDF (reference sequence). CDR3 nucleotide sequence: TGTGCCACCAGCAGAGATGTCACGAGAGATACGCAGTATTTT. This encodes CATSRDVTRDTQYF.

V gene TRBV14 combines with J gene TRBJ1-1, with D possibly TRBD1 on 5 matching bases. Germline assignment: CDR1 SGHDN and CDR2 FVKESK. The CDR3 is 13 residues long. V gave up 4 bases and J gave up 10 bases, with 16 bases separating them. The CDR3 reads CASSPWGTSGAFF. CDR3 coding DNA: TGTGCCAGCAGCCCCTGGGGCACTTCGGGAGCTTTCTTT.

V and J are TRBV4-1 and TRBJ2-2, with TRBD2 matching over 8 bases. Germline V gene data show CDR1 as MGHRA and CDR2 as YSYEKL. The V segment lost 2 bases and the J segment 5 bases; nucleotides outside the gene matches: 4. CDR3 length: 15 amino acids. CDR3 DNA: TGCGCCAGCAGCCAAACCCCTAGCGGGACCGGGGAGCTGTTTTTT. This sequence encodes CASSQTPSGTGELFF.

The rearrangement uses TRBV13 and TRBJ2-2; TRBD2 is a possible D gene (6 bases). The V gene's germline CDR1 is PRHDT and CDR2 FYEKMQ (reference sequence). The CDR3 is 15 residues long. V was shortened by 1 base and J by 4 bases, with 10 bases between the two germline ends. The CDR3: CASSLETSVTGELFF. CDR3 nucleotides: TGTGCCAGCAGCTTAGAGACTAGTGTCACCGGGGAGCTGTTTTTT.

The V gene is TRBV9, the J gene TRBJ2-1, with TRBD2 matching over 13 bases. Germline V gene sequence: CDR1 SGDLS, CDR2 YYNGEE. Trimming at V came to 4 bases and at J to 8 bases, leaving 6 bases not matched to a gene. CDR3 length: 15 residues. CDR3 sequence: CASSTGTSGNHEQFF. CDR3 nucleotides: TGTGCCAGCAGCACAGGGACTAGCGGGAACCATGAGCAGTTCTTC.

This clone was detected a few times. The gene calls are TRBV2 and TRBJ2-2; D not certain. Germline V gene lookup returns CDR1 SNHLY and CDR2 FYNNEI. V lost 6 bases and J 6 bases, leaving 11 bases between the germline ends. The CDR3 contains 13 residues. Here the CDR3 DNA reads TGTGCCAGCAGGAGAAACGCGGCCGGGGAGCTGTTTTTT. It encodes CASRRNAAGELFF. Variable domain in full (rest from reference TRBV2 and TRBJ2-2): EPEVTQTPSHQVTQMGQEVILRCVPISNHLYFYWYRQILGQKVEFLVSFYNNEISEKSEIFDDQFSVERPDGSNFTLKIRSTKLEDSAMYFCASRRNAAGELFFGEGSRLTVL.

The table lists this clone with a count of one. The V gene is TRBV28, the J gene TRBJ1-5; unclear D gene. The CDR3 is made up of 16 amino acids. In germline, CDR1 is MDHEN, CDR2 SYDVKM. V lost 5 bases, J lost 0 bases, and 14 bases lay in between. CDR3 amino acids: CASSLPTGYSNQPQHF. In DNA, the CDR3 is TGTGCCAGCAGTCTCCCGACGGGTTATAGCAATCAGCCCCAGCATTTT.

For the CDR3, the DNA is TGTGCCAGCAGCTTGGGACTAGCGGGCTATGAGCAGTTCTTC. Amino acid sequence: CASSLGLAGYEQFF. The rearrangement links TRBV5-6 to TRBJ2-1; 10 positions agree with TRBD2. V dropped 0 bases and J dropped 8; count of bases not matched to a gene: 2. The CDR3 totals 14 residues. The germline gives CDR1 SGHDT, CDR2 YYEEEE. Full variable domain (outside the CDR3, taken from reference TRBV5-6 and TRBJ2-1): DAGVTQSPTHLIKTRGQQVTLRCSPKSGHDTVSWYQQALGQGPQFIFQYYEEEERQRGNFPDRFSGHQFPNYSSELNVNALLLGDSALYLCASSLGLAGYEQFFGPGTRLTVL.

This chain joins TRBV24-1 and TRBJ2-3; the match to TRBD2 covers 10 bases. V lost 5 bases to trimming and J lost 1 base; unmatched junction nucleotides: 5. The CDR3 has 16 residues. Per germline, CDR1 KGHDR and CDR2 SFDVKD. The CDR3 loop reads CATSAPGTSGTDTQYF. CDR3 sequence (DNA): TGTGCCACCAGTGCCCCCGGGACTAGCGGCACAGATACGCAGTATTTT.

This chain connects TRBV5-1 to TRBJ2-3; 12 bases align to TRBD2. V lost 0 bases and J lost 3; bases outside the gene matches: 5. The CDR3 is 17 amino acids. In germline, CDR1 is SGHRS, CDR2 YFSETQ. This chain's CDR3 is CASSLGATSGSTDTQYF. In DNA form, the CDR3 reads TGCGCCAGCAGCTTGGGGGCGACTAGCGGGAGTACAGATACGCAGTATTTT.